The rows below give T cell receptor beta chains drawn from one sample of a study of T cells in Graves' hyperthyroidism and ophthalmopathy. Using its own MiXCR run on the multiplex PCR reads, TCRdb lists one record per CDR3 protein. There are 37,000 or so distinct CDR3 sequences in the sample; about 47% occur only once, and 15% to 20% lies in the top ten. Sequences were obtained from blood. All receptors come from a man aged 35 to 55 with Graves' ophthalmopathy. Both conserved end residues are part of each CDR3. A D gene is named only where the DNA matches it firmly. A row's size may be missing; if present it is once, few, many or a size class.

d_call,clone_size,j_call,v_call,cdr3_aa,cdr3_nt
TRBD1,-,TRBJ2-3,TRBV7-9,CVSSLGFGTVSQYF,TGTGTCAGCAGCCTTGGGTTTGGGACAGTTTCGCAGTATTTT
TRBD2,many,TRBJ2-1,TRBV12-3/TRBV12-4,CASSGPLSGSYNEQFF,TGTGCCAGCAGCGGCCCCCTCAGCGGGAGTTACAATGAGCAGTTCTTC
TRBD1,-,TRBJ2-3,TRBV11-2,CASSRTGNEQYF,TGTGCCAGCAGCCGGACAGGGAATGAGCAGTATTTT
-,many,TRBJ2-1,TRBV7-9,CASRILARGLGSSSYNEQFF,TGTGCCAGCAGGATACTAGCAAGGGGTTTGGGTAGCAGCTCCTACAATGAGCAGTTCTTC
-,many,TRBJ2-1,TRBV11-2,CASSSLSLGPESWDEQFF,TGTGCCAGCAGCTCCCTGAGCCTGGGACCAGAGTCATGGGATGAGCAGTTCTTC
-,many,TRBJ2-3,TRBV5-4,CASSSGTSPDTQYF,TGTGCCAGCAGCTCGGGCACCTCTCCGGATACGCAGTATTTT
-,-,TRBJ1-4,TRBV20-1,CSAPDEKLFF,TGCAGTGCGCCGGATGAAAAACTGTTTTTT
-,-,TRBJ2-2,TRBV10-3,CAISDNRGELFF,TGTGCCATCAGTGATAATAGAGGGGAGCTGTTTTTT
-,medium-sized,TRBJ1-2,TRBV7-9,CASSPAGLDYTF,TGTGCCAGCAGCCCCGCAGGGCTCGACTACACCTTC
TRBD1,many,TRBJ2-7,TRBV5-4,CASSFGTESYEQYF,TGTGCCAGCAGCTTTGGGACAGAATCCTACGAGCAGTACTTC
-,many,TRBJ2-5,TRBV20-1,CSGEGWGTQYF,TGCAGTGGCGAAGGGTGGGGGACCCAGTACTTC
TRBD2,-,TRBJ2-5,TRBV11-3,CASSSGGFWKAQYF,TGTGCCAGCAGCTCGGGGGGGTTTTGGAAGGCCCAGTACTTC
-,many,TRBJ1-4,TRBV5-6,CASSLEPSGEKLFF,TGTGCCAGCAGCTTGGAACCTTCGGGGGAAAAACTGTTTTTT
-,medium-sized,TRBJ1-5,TRBV10-2,CASSAYSNQPQHF,TGCGCCAGCAGTGCCTATAGCAATCAGCCCCAGCATTTT
-,medium-sized,TRBJ2-7,TRBV10-2,CASSQGGPSYEQYF,TGCGCCAGCAGTCAAGGGGGGCCGTCCTACGAGCAGTACTTC
-,-,TRBJ2-7,TRBV20-1,CSARGTESSYEQYF,TGCAGTGCTAGGGGGACGGAGAGCTCCTACGAGCAGTACTTC
-,once,TRBJ1-4,TRBV9,CASSGSYVYNEKLFF,TGTGCCAGCAGTGGCTCCTATGTCTACAATGAAAAACTGTTTTTT
TRBD1,-,TRBJ1-5,TRBV12-3/TRBV12-4,CASSPRTGEGIDQPQHF,TGTGCCAGCAGCCCGAGGACAGGGGAAGGTATCGATCAGCCCCAGCATTTT
-,few,TRBJ2-3,TRBV10-3,CAISEDSGTDTQYF,TGTGCCATCAGTGAGGACAGCGGCACAGATACGCAGTATTTT
TRBD1,-,TRBJ2-7,TRBV20-1,CSATYRGDYEQYF,TGCAGTGCTACTTACAGGGGGGATTACGAGCAGTACTTC
-,many,TRBJ2-7,TRBV5-1,CASSPTGLYEQYF,TGCGCCAGCAGCCCGACAGGTCTCTACGAGCAGTACTTC
-,-,TRBJ2-5,TRBV5-1,CASSTDRKQVTQYF,TGCGCCAGCAGCACGGACAGAAAACAAGTGACCCAGTACTTC
TRBD1,-,TRBJ1-6,TRBV7-9,CASSLLRDRGHSPLHF,TGTGCCAGCAGCTTGTTGAGAGACAGGGGGCATTCACCCCTCCACTTT
TRBD1,-,TRBJ2-7,TRBV7-8,CASRGTGGYEQYF,TGTGCCAGCCGCGGGACAGGGGGCTACGAGCAGTACTTC
-,once,TRBJ2-5,TRBV6-5,CASSYTEGANQETQYF,TGTGCCAGCAGTTACACAGAGGGCGCCAACCAAGAGACCCAGTACTTC
-,many,TRBJ1-5,TRBV28,CASRSRRARRSRGNQPQHF,TGTGCCAGCAGATCTAGGCGGGCCAGGAGGTCAAGGGGAAATCAGCCCCAGCATTTT
-,medium-sized,TRBJ1-6,TRBV7-2,CASRPAGVGSPLHF,TGTGCCAGCAGACCGGCGGGGGTCGGTTCACCCCTCCACTTT
-,-,TRBJ2-1,TRBV18,CASSPRANEEQFF,TGTGCCAGCTCACCCCGGGCTAATGAGGAGCAGTTCTTC
TRBD1,many,TRBJ1-2,TRBV18,CASSPETGVGGYTF,TGTGCCAGCTCACCAGAGACAGGGGTCGGAGGCTACACCTTC
-,few,TRBJ1-1,TRBV28,CASRGRMKGDRMNTEAFF,TGTGCCAGCAGAGGTCGAATGAAGGGGGATCGAATGAACACTGAAGCTTTCTTT
TRBD2,-,TRBJ2-2,TRBV19,CASRGTSGPAGELFF,TGTGCCAGTAGAGGCACTAGCGGGCCCGCCGGGGAGCTGTTTTTT
-,-,TRBJ2-1,TRBV7-2,CASGVGGPNNEQFF,TGTGCCAGCGGAGTGGGGGGGCCTAATAATGAGCAGTTCTTC
-,-,TRBJ2-4,TRBV4-1,CASSQAGGRLAKNIQYF,TGCGCCAGCAGCCAAGCTGGGGGGCGCTTGGCCAAAAACATTCAGTACTTC